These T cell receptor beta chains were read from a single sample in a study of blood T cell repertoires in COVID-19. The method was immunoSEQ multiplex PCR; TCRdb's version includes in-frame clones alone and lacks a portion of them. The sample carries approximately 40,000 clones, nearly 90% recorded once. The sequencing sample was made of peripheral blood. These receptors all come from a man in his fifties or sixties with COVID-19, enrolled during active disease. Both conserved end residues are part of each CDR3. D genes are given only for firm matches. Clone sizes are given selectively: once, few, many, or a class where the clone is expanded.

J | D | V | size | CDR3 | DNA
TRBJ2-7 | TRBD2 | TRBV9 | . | CASSPHPGGGNSSYEQYF | TGTGCCAGCAGCCCACACCCGGGGGGGGGCAACAGCTCCTACGAGCAGTACTTC
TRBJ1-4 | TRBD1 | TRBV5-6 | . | CASSSTGGDEKLFF | TGTGCCAGCAGCTCGACAGGGGGGGATGAAAAACTGTTTTTT
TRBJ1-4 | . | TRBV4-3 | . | CASSSVRANEKLFF | TGCGCCAGCAGTTCCGTGAGGGCTAATGAAAAACTGTTTTTT
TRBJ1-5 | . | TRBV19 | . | CASSIGGAGYGQPQHF | TGTGCCAGTAGTATAGGAGGAGCAGGGTATGGGCAGCCCCAGCATTTT
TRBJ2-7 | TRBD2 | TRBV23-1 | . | CASSPPPRRFKTSGGTYEQYF | TGCGCCAGCAGTCCTCCCCCCCGGCGGTTCAAGACTAGCGGGGGAACCTACGAGCAGTACTTC
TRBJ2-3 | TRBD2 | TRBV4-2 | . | CASSQELALDTQYF | TGTGCCAGCAGCCAAGAACTAGCGTTAGATACGCAGTATTTT
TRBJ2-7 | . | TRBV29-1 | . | CSVLNIGALKNEQYF | TGCAGCGTCCTTAATATAGGGGCCCTAAAGAACGAGCAGTACTTC
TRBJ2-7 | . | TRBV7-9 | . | CASSLDRDLPYEQYF | TGTGCCAGCAGCTTAGACAGGGATCTGCCCTACGAGCAGTACTTC
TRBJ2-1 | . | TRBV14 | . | CASSQDTHGYNEQFF | TGTGCCAGCAGCCAAGACACTCACGGCTACAATGAGCAGTTCTTC
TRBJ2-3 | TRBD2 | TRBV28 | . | CASSRLAGYTDTQYF | TGTGCCAGCAGTCGACTAGCGGGGTACACAGATACGCAGTATTTT
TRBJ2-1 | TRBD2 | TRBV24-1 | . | CATSDFSLAGGLNEQFF | TGTGCCACCAGTGATTTTTCTCTAGCGGGAGGACTAAATGAGCAGTTCTTC
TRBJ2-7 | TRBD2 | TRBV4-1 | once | CASSRVAGEVYEQYF | TGCGCCAGCAGCCGGGTAGCGGGAGAAGTCTACGAGCAGTACTTC
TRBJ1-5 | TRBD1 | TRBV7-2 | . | CASSLFGQGQPQHF | TGTGCCAGCAGCTTATTCGGACAGGGTCAGCCCCAGCATTTT
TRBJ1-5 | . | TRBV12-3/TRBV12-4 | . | CASSSGVQPQHF | TGTGCCAGCAGCAGCGGGGTCCAGCCCCAGCATTTT